Listed here are 7 T cell receptor beta chains from one sample, sequenced in a study of cytomegalovirus exposure and HLA in healthy donors. The data were produced by immunoSEQ multiplex PCR, yet TCRdb's version contains in-frame clones alone and is incomplete. Among around 65,000 clones, nearly 95% were seen once, and the ten largest hold roughly 5.3%. The specimen was PBMCs. The receptors shown here come from a man aged 18 to 29 in good health and CMV-seropositive.

This chain links TRBV9 with TRBJ2-5; 9 bases are a match to TRBD1. Germline CDR1 is SGDLS and CDR2 is YYNGEE. This CDR3 contains 16 residues. Losses at the gene ends were 4 bases for V and 4 bases for J; bases not matched to a gene: 11. CDR3 sequence reads: CASSPSPGQGIETQYF. The CDR3 DNA sequence: TGTGCCAGCAGCCCGTCCCCGGGACAGGGAATAGAGACCCAGTACTTC.

This chain uses TRBV7-9 with TRBJ2-5; D unclear. V lost 1 base, J lost 5 bases, and 11 bases lay in between. The germline gives CDR1 SEHNR, CDR2 FQNEAQ (reference sequence). CDR3 length equals 14 residues. Written as DNA, the CDR3 is TGTGCCAGCAGCTTAGAATCAGTCTGGGAGACCCAGTACTTC. It is translated as CASSLESVWETQYF.

The rearrangement joins TRBV6-5 to TRBJ1-5, with 10 bases matching TRBD1. Looked up from germline, CDR1 is MNHEY and CDR2 is SVGAGI. After removal of 4 bases from V and 0 bases from J, the junction contained 3 bases not matched to a gene. The CDR3 length is 16 residues. The CDR3 here is CASSSGTGDSNQPQHF. The CDR3 nucleotides are TGTGCCAGCAGTTCCGGGACAGGGGATAGCAATCAGCCCCAGCATTTT.

The V and J genes are TRBV5-6 and TRBJ2-7; D may be TRBD2 (6 bases). The V end was cut by 6 bases, the J end by 3 bases, with 28 bases between. CDR1 and CDR2 (germline): SGHDT, YYEEEE. CDR3 size: 18 residues. CDR3 region: CASTRSSGSRGDVYEQYF. CDR3 coding DNA: TGTGCCAGCACCCGTAGTAGCGGTAGCCGAGGGGATGTCTACGAGCAGTACTTC.

The CDR3 sequence is CASSPTGGTQYF. DNA for the CDR3: TGTGCCAGCAGTCCCACAGGGGGAACCCAGTACTTC. The chain is built from TRBV28 and TRBJ2-5, with 8 positions matching TRBD1. Germline CDR1 is MDHEN and CDR2 is SYDVKM. The CDR3 length is 12 residues. V lost 5 bases, J lost 8 bases, and 4 bases stayed unmatched. Full variable domain (missing parts from reference TRBV28 and TRBJ2-5): DVKVTQSSRYLVKRTGEKVFLECVQDMDHENMFWYRQDPGLGLRLIYFSYDVKMKEKGDIPEGYSVSREKKERFSLILESASTNQTSMYLCASSPTGGTQYFGPGTRLLVL.

This clone was detected once. The chain carries TRBV6-1 and TRBJ2-1; 10 bases are a match to TRBD2. V shed 2 bases and J 6 bases; nucleotides not matched to a gene: 7. Germline CDR1 and CDR2: MNHNS and SASEGT. The CDR3 loop spans 16 amino acids. The CDR3 DNA follows: TGTGCCAGCAGTGAATTGGTGACTAGCGGGCGCAATGAGCAGTTCTTC. Residues: CASSELVTSGRNEQFF.

The CDR3 nucleotides read TGTGCCAGCGGACACGACAATGAGCAGTTCTTC. This translates into CASGHDNEQFF. The genes are TRBV6-1 and TRBJ2-1; TRBD1 might be the D (5 bases). With 8 bases removed from V and 5 bases from J, the gap between germline ends came to 7 bases. This CDR3 spans 11 amino acids. CDR1 is MNHNS and CDR2 is SASEGT in the germline V gene.